The following is a T cell receptor beta chain sequence with its context. The data are from a study of neoadjuvant nivolumab and ipilimumab in lung cancer. Across the whole study: Patients got nivolumab 3 mg/kg on days 1, 15 and 29; combination added ipilimumab 1 mg/kg day 1.

V lost 2 bases and J 7 bases, leaving 9 bases between the germline ends. From germline, CDR1 is SGHDN and CDR2 FVKESK. The CDR3 consists of 13 residues. The protocol was immunoSEQ multiplex PCR, while the TCRdb copy is restricted to in-frame clones and leaves out a portion. The sample records approximately 20,000 clones, around 86% being singletons. The clonotype comes from an adult with non-small cell lung cancer. This chain links TRBV14 with TRBJ2-1; possibly TRBD1 for D (5 bases). Sequencing used peripheral blood, obtained before neoadjuvant nivolumab, alone or with ipilimumab. The CDR3 bases are TGTGCCAGCAGCCAAAGGGGCTGGAATGAGCAGTTCTTC. It yields the protein CASSQRGWNEQFF.